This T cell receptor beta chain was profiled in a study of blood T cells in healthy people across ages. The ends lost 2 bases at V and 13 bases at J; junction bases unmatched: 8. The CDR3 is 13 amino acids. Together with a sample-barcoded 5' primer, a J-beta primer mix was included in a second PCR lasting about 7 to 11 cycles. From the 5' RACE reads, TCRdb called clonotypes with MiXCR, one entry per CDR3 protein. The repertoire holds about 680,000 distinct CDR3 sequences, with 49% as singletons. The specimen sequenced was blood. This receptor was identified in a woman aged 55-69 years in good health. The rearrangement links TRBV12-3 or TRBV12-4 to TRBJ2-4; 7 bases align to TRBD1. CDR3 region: CASSLLDRAKQYF. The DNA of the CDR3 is TGTGCCAGCAGTTTACTTGACAGGGCTAAGCAGTACTTC.